This T cell receptor (beta chain) was identified in a study of blood T cells in healthy people across ages. This clonotype occurred a few times. V trimming: 7 bases; J trimming: 15 bases; junction bases outside the gene matches: 9. The CDR3 contains 11 residues. CDR1 and CDR2 (germline): SEHNR, FQNEAQ (reference sequence). It was with a sample-barcoded 5' primer and a J-beta primer mix that a second PCR of about 6 to 12 cycles was run. TCRdb analysed the 5' RACE reads with MiXCR anew, one entry per CDR3 protein. The sample records about 640,000 distinct CDR3 sequences, 45% to 65% being singletons. The chain joins TRBV7-9 to TRBJ2-1, with 7 bases identical to TRBD1. What was sequenced was blood. This TCR was recovered from a man in his sixties in good health. The chain's CDR3 is CASNPLGGLFF. The CDR3 nucleotides are TGTGCCAGCAACCCCCTAGGGGGCCTGTTCTTC.